These 20 T cell receptor beta chains share one sample of origin, sequenced in a study of T cells in Graves' hyperthyroidism and ophthalmopathy (dated by TCRdb to the late 2010s). Library preparation was by multiplex PCR. The sequencer was an Illumina HiSeq 2000. TCR beta CDR3 regions were amplified from RNA transcripts. The TCR CDR3 was subjected to a first round of RT-PCR using the HTBI primer set and the Qiagen OneStep RT-PCR kit. TCRdb trimmed the raw reads at Q25, called clones with MiXCR and kept productive beta chains. Under each unique CDR3 protein, matching rows form one entry showing the most common genes and DNA. The sample table contains around 800,000 distinct CDR3 sequences; only one count was recorded for roughly 37% of them. The ten largest make up over 8% of the sample. The specimen was blood. These receptors were collected from a man younger than 35 with Graves' hyperthyroidism.

The chain uses TRBV6-5 and TRBJ2-7; no definite D call. The CDR3 has 15 amino acids. Germline V CDR1 and CDR2: MNHEY, SVGAGI. Deletions cut 8 bases from V and 0 bases from J, with 17 bases between. The CDR3 coding sequence is TGTGCCAGCTATTCTAAGCCAGACAACTCCTACGAGCAGTACTTC. Its translation is CASYSKPDNSYEQYF.

The V call is TRBV6-1, the J call TRBJ2-2, with TRBD1 matching over 9 bases. This CDR3 is built from 15 residues. From germline, CDR1 is MNHNS and CDR2 SASEGT. The V gene end was trimmed by 5 bases and the J gene end by 4 bases; junction bases not matched to a gene: 5. The CDR3 loop reads CASSRGQGGTGELFF. The CDR3 coding sequence is TGTGCCAGCAGTCGGGGACAGGGTGGCACCGGGGAGCTGTTTTTT.

This clonotype was seen once. The V call is TRBV7-8, the J call TRBJ1-1, with unresolved D. The V end was cut by 8 bases, the J end by 1 base, with 8 bases between. The CDR3 is 12 residues long. Germline CDR1 and CDR2: SGHVS and FQNEAQ. In DNA, the CDR3 is TGTGCCAGCCCTGGCCAGAACACTGAAGCTTTCTTT. It codes for CASPGQNTEAFF.

This clonotype was observed at least ten times. The V call is TRBV7-9, the J call TRBJ1-6; 8 bases fit TRBD1. The CDR3 loop spans 14 amino acids. CDR1 and CDR2 (germline): SEHNR, FQNEAQ (reference sequence). Trimming removed 4 bases from V and 8 bases from J; junction bases left unmatched: 4. The CDR3 sequence is CASSSVTGDSPLHF. The CDR3 DNA reads as TGTGCCAGCAGCTCAGTGACAGGGGATTCACCCCTCCACTTT.

The sample holds one count of this clonotype. The chain joins TRBV7-9 to TRBJ2-5; TRBD2 matches at 11 bases. The CDR3 spans 16 residues. V gave up 3 bases and J gave up 3 bases; unmatched junction bases: 6. The V gene's germline CDR1 is SEHNR and CDR2 FQNEAQ (reference sequence). The CDR3 region is CASSLAPGLAEETQYF. The CDR3 coding sequence is TGTGCCAGCAGCTTGGCACCGGGACTAGCGGAAGAGACCCAGTACTTC.

The chain recombines TRBV15 with TRBJ1-5; D possibly corresponds to TRBD1 (6 bases). V was pared by 5 bases and J by 4 bases, with 12 bases between. Per the germline V gene, CDR1 is LNHNV and CDR2 is YYDKDF (reference sequence). This CDR3 has 14 residues. The CDR3, as DNA: TGTGCCACCAGCGGCATTCAGGGGAATCAGCCCCAGCATTTT. This codes for CATSGIQGNQPQHF. The entire variable domain, with the rest obtained from reference TRBV15 and TRBJ1-5, is as follows: DAMVIQNPRYQVTQFGKPVTLSCSQTLNHNVMYWYQQKSSQAPKLLFHYYDKDFNNEADTPDNFQSRRPNTSFCFLDIRSPGLGDTAMYLCATSGIQGNQPQHFGDGTRLSIL.

As regards this clonotype: A much larger clonotype is one base distant, so this may be a read error. The rearrangement links TRBV29-1 to TRBJ2-2; 7 bases align to TRBD1. With 7 bases clipped from V and 3 bases from J, the junction kept 8 bases outside the gene matches. The CDR3 consists of 14 residues. Per germline, CDR1 SQVTM and CDR2 ANQGSEA. CDR3 in amino acids: CSGDFDRDTGELFF. CDR3 nucleotide sequence: TGCAGCGGCGATTTCGACAGGGACACCGGGGAGCTGTTTTTT.

V gene TRBV18 combines with J gene TRBJ2-5; D gene unclear. This CDR3 is 14 amino acids long. Trimming shortened V by 5 bases and J by 5 bases, and 15 bases separated the two germline ends. From germline, CDR1 is KGHSH and CDR2 LQKENI. CDR3 nucleotides: TGTGCCAGCTCAGACCAATGGGGTGTGGAGACCCAGTACTTC. It specifies CASSDQWGVETQYF.

The genes are TRBV7-2 and TRBJ1-1; D not certain. V lost 5 bases and J lost 2, with 18 bases in between. The length of the CDR3 is 16 residues. CDR1 and CDR2 (germline): SGHTA, FQGNSA. The CDR3 here is CASSPSTHGFNTEAFF. The DNA of the CDR3 is TGTGCCAGCAGCCCGTCGACACACGGGTTTAACACTGAAGCTTTCTTT.

V is TRBV4-3 and J is TRBJ2-5; D unclear. Germline V gene data show CDR1 as LGHNA and CDR2 as YSLEER. The V gene lost 0 bases and the J gene lost 5 bases, with 13 bases spanning the gap. The CDR3 sequence is 15 residues long. CDR3 DNA sequence: TGCGCCAGCAGCCAAGATTCTACCGCGTGGGAGACCCAGTACTTC. Protein: CASSQDSTAWETQYF.

This clonotype was picked up a small number of times. V is TRBV7-9 and J is TRBJ2-7, with D possibly matching TRBD1 (5 bases). Trimming cost V 6 bases and J 3 bases, with 15 bases left between them. Germline CDR1 is SEHNR and CDR2 is FQNEAQ (reference sequence). There are 14 residues in the CDR3. CDR3 sequence (DNA): TGTGCCAGCAGTTTCCAGGGTGGCGGCTACGAGCAGTACTTC. Amino acids: CASSFQGGGYEQYF.

This clonotype was seen at least ten times. The V gene is TRBV5-1, the J gene TRBJ1-4; perhaps TRBD1 as D (5 bases). Trimming cost V 0 bases and J 11 bases, with 20 bases left between them. Looked up from germline, CDR1 is SGHRS and CDR2 is YFSETQ. The length of the CDR3 is 16 residues. CDR3 region: CASSLAARMTGVKLFF. Here the CDR3 DNA reads TGCGCCAGCAGCTTGGCCGCCCGGATGACGGGGGTGAAACTGTTTTTT.

Turning to this clonotype: A single base separates this from a much larger clone, so it may be a read error. This chain links TRBV7-6 with TRBJ1-5; weak D call: TRBD1 (6 bases). The CDR3 is 13 amino acids. V dropped 5 bases and J dropped 9 bases, with 14 bases sitting between them. CDR1 is SGHVS, CDR2 FNYEAQ, per germline. The CDR3 DNA sequence: TGTGCCAGCAGCCGACTCCGGGGGCGGCCCCAGCATTTT. Translating it yields CASSRLRGRPQHF. Full variable domain (remainder filled in from reference TRBV7-6 and TRBJ1-5): GAGVSQSPRYKVTKRGQDVALRCDPISGHVSLYWYRQALGQGPEFLTYFNYEAQQDKSGLPNDRFSAERPEGSISTLTIQRTEQRDSAMYRCASSRLRGRPQHFGDGTRLSIL.

V and J are TRBV6-5 and TRBJ2-5, with 9 bases fitting TRBD2. Trimming at V came to 5 bases and at J to 5 bases, leaving 6 bases not matched to a gene. The CDR3 sequence is 14 residues long. Germline assignment: CDR1 MNHEY and CDR2 SVGAGI. CDR3 DNA: TGTGCCAGCAGTCTTAGAGGGACTAGCGAGACCCAGTACTTC. Translation: CASSLRGTSETQYF.

This clonotype was counted ten times or more. The chain joins TRBV24-1 to TRBJ2-2, with D perhaps assigned TRBD1 or TRBD2 (6 bases each). The CDR3 has 15 residues. Germline V gene data show CDR1 as KGHDR and CDR2 as SFDVKD. The V end lost 4 bases, the J end lost 5 bases, and 13 bases lay between the germline ends. The CDR3 DNA sequence: TGTGCCACCAGTGAAACAGGGAGGCGGACCGGGGAGCTGTTTTTT. It encodes CATSETGRRTGELFF.

This clonotype was observed at least ten times. V and J are TRBV12-3 or TRBV12-4 and TRBJ2-2, with a possible D match to TRBD1 (5 bases). The V end lost 5 bases, the J end lost 3 bases, and 7 bases lay between the germline ends. The CDR3 is 13 amino acids. The DNA of the CDR3 is TGTGCCAGCAGTCGACAGTACACCGGGGAGCTGTTTTTT. This gives the protein CASSRQYTGELFF.

The gene calls are TRBV25-1 and TRBJ2-5; D ambiguous. The germline gives CDR1 MGHDK, CDR2 SYGVNS. Trimming cost V 8 bases and J 2 bases, with 15 bases left between them. The CDR3 consists of 14 residues. CDR3 sequence: CASFGSSPQETQYF. Written as DNA, the CDR3 is TGTGCCAGCTTTGGTAGCAGCCCACAAGAGACCCAGTACTTC.

This clonotype was observed a few times. The chain uses TRBV7-9 and TRBJ2-5; TRBD1 might be the D (5 bases). From germline, CDR1 is SEHNR and CDR2 FQNEAQ (reference sequence). Trimming took 1 base from V and 0 from J, leaving 12 bases between them. The CDR3 is 16 amino acids. The CDR3: CASSLDVTEYQETQYF. The CDR3 nucleotides are TGTGCCAGCAGCTTAGACGTGACAGAGTACCAAGAGACCCAGTACTTC.

The CDR3 DNA reads TGTGCCACCAGCAGCTTGGGGGCAGGGGGAGACAATCAGCCCCAGCATTTT. It encodes CATSSLGAGGDNQPQHF. The V gene is TRBV15, the J gene TRBJ1-5; 7 bases align to TRBD1. Losses at the gene ends were 3 bases for V and 3 bases for J; bases not matched to a gene: 11. Germline CDR1 is LNHNV and CDR2 is YYDKDF (reference sequence). The CDR3 totals 17 residues. Looking up the rest from reference TRBV15 and TRBJ1-5 gives the full variable domain: DAMVIQNPRYQVTQFGKPVTLSCSQTLNHNVMYWYQQKSSQAPKLLFHYYDKDFNNEADTPDNFQSRRPNTSFCFLDIRSPGLGDTAMYLCATSSLGAGGDNQPQHFGDGTRLSIL.

This clonotype occurred a few times. CDR3 coding DNA: TGTGCCAGCAGTTTTGCGGACGACGAGCAGTACTTC. Protein sequence: CASSFADDEQYF. The V gene is TRBV6-5, the J gene TRBJ2-5; D is unclear. The J call may be wrong; the DNA end is better matched by TRBJ2-7. The CDR3 length is 12 residues. Looked up from germline, CDR1 is MNHEY and CDR2 is SVGAGI.